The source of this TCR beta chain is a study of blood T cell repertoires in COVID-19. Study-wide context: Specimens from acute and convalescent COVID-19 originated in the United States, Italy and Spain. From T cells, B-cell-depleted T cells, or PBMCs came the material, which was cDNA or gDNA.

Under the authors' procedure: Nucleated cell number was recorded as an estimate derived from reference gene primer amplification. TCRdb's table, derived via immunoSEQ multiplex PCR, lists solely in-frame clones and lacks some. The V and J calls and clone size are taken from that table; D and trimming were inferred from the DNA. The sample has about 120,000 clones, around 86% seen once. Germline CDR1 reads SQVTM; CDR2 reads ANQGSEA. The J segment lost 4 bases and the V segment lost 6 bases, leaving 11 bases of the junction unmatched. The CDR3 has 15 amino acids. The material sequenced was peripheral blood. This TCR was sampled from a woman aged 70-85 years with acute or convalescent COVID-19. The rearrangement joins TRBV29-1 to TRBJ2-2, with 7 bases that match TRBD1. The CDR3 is CSVPEGALGTGELFF. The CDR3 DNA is TGCAGCGTCCCTGAGGGGGCGCTTGGCACCGGGGAGCTGTTTTTT.